This T cell receptor (beta chain) was observed in a study of T cells in Graves' hyperthyroidism and ophthalmopathy (dated by TCRdb to the late 2010s). Background on the whole study: Peripheral blood samples were taken at initial diagnosis, before any treatment was given. TCR Vbeta CDR3 sequencing of 135 peripheral blood samples (roughly 41 ophthalmopathy, 70 to 85 hyperthyroidism and 17 progressor patients) is reported in the paper. In addition, the study compared T-cell repertoires in thyroid tissue and in blood from a handful of Graves' hyperthyroidism patients. Whether ophthalmopathy could be predicted prospectively was tested in an independent validation cohort made up of fewer than 20 hyperthyroidism patients plus 17 patients who later progressed to ophthalmopathy. The 90 or so discovery patients were randomly split 7:3 into training and test sets. To identify distinguishing TCR V-J signatures, a discovery cohort of about a hundred patients was used, comprising 40 to 45 with Graves' ophthalmopathy and approximately 58 with stable Graves' hyperthyroidism. After sampling, hyperthyroidism patients received methimazole starting at 30 mg daily, and ophthalmopathy patients received high-dose intravenous methylprednisolone.

The germline V gene (reference sequence) supplies CDR1 SEHNR and CDR2 FQNEAQ. The junction carries 17 bases between V and J, which are trimmed by 5 bases and 4 bases respectively. Including cysteine and phenylalanine, the CDR3 has 15 amino acids. Left in the record is the CDR3 DNA by itself, 45 bases read in frame from the first base. Here is what the overall study found, with its caveats: A 13 V-J signature model separated ophthalmopathy from stable hyperthyroidism, with around 90% sensitivity and 81.08% specificity in cross-validation and 80%/75% in testing. Sample size was not statistically predetermined, and blinding of investigators to group allocation was not performed. In validation, the model predicted progression to ophthalmopathy a median of about 6.8 months before onset, with roughly 70% sensitivity and roughly 72% specificity. Most expanded thyroid clonotypes (frequency above 0.001) were also detected in blood, a finding suggesting that blood repertoires may reflect thyroid immune responses.

The hyperthyroidism patients were between 18 and 65 years old and newly diagnosed, with a disease duration of less than 2 months. The study excluded patients with uncontrolled infections, other autoimmune diseases, pregnancy or lactation. Diagnoses relied on clinical symptoms, serum thyroxine and TRAb, thyroid ultrasound and orbital computed tomography. Blood from progressor patients was drawn when they were first diagnosed with hyperthyroidism, before any ophthalmopathy symptoms appeared. Ficoll-Paque density gradient centrifugation was used to isolate PBMCs from under 11 ml of fresh peripheral blood. Progressor patients were first diagnosed with Graves' hyperthyroidism and then developed ophthalmopathy during follow-up. Total RNA was extracted using Trizol reagent, and RNA quality was assessed on an Agilent 2100 Bioanalyzer. TCR beta CDR3 regions were amplified from RNA transcripts. For the first round of RT-PCR on the TCR CDR3, the HTBI primer set was used together with the Qiagen OneStep RT-PCR kit. Libraries were constructed in a second round of multiplex PCR, after which size selection and purification were performed. The libraries were sequenced on an Illumina HiSeq2000 using paired-end 100 bp reads. The authors' analysis ran thus. SOAPnuke was used to process the raw data, with reads discarded if the reads contained adapters or uncalled bases, had a mean Phred below 15, or lacked an exact constant-primer or identifier match. High-quality paired reads were merged with COPE v1.2.5, and unique nucleotide sequences were defined as clonotypes. Clonotypes were aligned to IMGT TRBV, TRBD and TRBJ reference segments using MiTCR v1.1. The analysis included only V-J combinations with a frequency above 0.0001, which together covered roughly 99% of the repertoires. A TCS score was defined as the ratio between F50 (clonal expansion) and ExV (chaos), using BLOSUM62-based TCRdist between CDR3 peptides within each V-J. Welch's t-statistics and random forest reduced fewer than 550 V-J features to 13, which were used in a naive Bayes classifier (R e1071). TCRdb reran the public reads through fastp at Q25 and MiXCR, keeping productive beta chains. Under each unique CDR3 protein, matching rows form one entry showing the most common genes and DNA. These V and J calls are TCRdb output, not the study's own analysis. Across this sample there are hundreds of thousands of distinct CDR3 sequences, with roughly 13% seen only once. The top ten clonotypes cover about 5.8% of the sample.

This clonotype was counted at least ten times. Its cognate antigen has yet to be identified. No much larger clone exists at a distance of one base, and base qualities are not known. The sample comprised blood. The sequence is built from TRBV7-9 and TRBJ1-2, with no reliable assignment of the D segment. This sequence was found in a woman in her twenties or thirties with Graves' hyperthyroidism that later progressed to Graves' ophthalmopathy. The CDR3 reads as follows: CASSPGGGTFYGYTF. At the DNA level, the sequence is TGTGCCAGCAGCCCAGGCGGCGGTACCTTCTATGGCTACACCTTC.